The following is a TCR beta chain sequence with its context. It lacks a known antigen. Base qualities are missing; no much larger clone stands one base away. The data originate from a study of technical replicates of blood from several donors (dated by TCRdb to about 2017). The library was built by means of the immunoSEQ multiplex PCR assay. In its TCRdb copy, this immuneACCESS table keeps in-frame sequences only and misses some clones. Where compared with another copy, unresolved V genes explain less than half of these, and the others have no known cause. The sample records tens of thousands of clones, 89% of which are singletons. The top ten clonotypes cover 4% to 5.5% of the sample. The CDR3 numbers 14 residues from cysteine through phenylalanine. Of the read, only the CDR3 DNA is kept; its 42 bases are in frame from base 1. V sheds 8 bases and J sheds 5 bases, leaving 16 bases between their ends. CDR1 LNHDA and CDR2 SQIVND were looked up in the germline V gene (reference sequence).

The chain employs TRBV19 and TRBJ1-5, with the D gene call left open. What was sequenced was PBMCs. The source is a human donor in good health. Some clones in this sample may be carry-over from other donors' samples. This receptor carries the CDR3 CASLGRVRDQPQHF. The DNA sequence is given as TGTGCCAGTTTGGGCCGGGTGCGGGATCAGCCCCAGCATTTT. The entire variable domain, with the stretches around the CDR3 drawn from the reference TRBV19 and TRBJ1-5 proteins, is DGGITQSPKYLFRKEGQNVTLSCEQNLNHDAMYWYRQDPGQGLRLIYYSQIVNDFQKGDIAEGYSVSREKKESFPLTVTSAQKNPTAFYLCASLGRVRDQPQHFGDGTRLSIL.